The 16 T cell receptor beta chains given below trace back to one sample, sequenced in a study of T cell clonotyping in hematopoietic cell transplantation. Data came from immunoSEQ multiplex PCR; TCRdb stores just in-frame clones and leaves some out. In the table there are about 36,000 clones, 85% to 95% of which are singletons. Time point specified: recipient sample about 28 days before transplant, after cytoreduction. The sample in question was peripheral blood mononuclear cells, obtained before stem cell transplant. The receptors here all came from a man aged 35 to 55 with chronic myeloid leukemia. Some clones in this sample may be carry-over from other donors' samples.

The CDR3 DNA sequence: TGCGCCAGCAGCCAAGAGGGAACAGGGGCTCTTATTGGTACGCAGTATTTT. Translation gives CASSQEGTGALIGTQYF. V usage is TRBV4-3 and J usage is TRBJ2-3; 7 bases map to TRBD1. The CDR3 has 17 residues. From germline, CDR1 is LGHNA and CDR2 YSLEER. V gave up 0 bases and J gave up 8 bases; unmatched junction bases: 14.

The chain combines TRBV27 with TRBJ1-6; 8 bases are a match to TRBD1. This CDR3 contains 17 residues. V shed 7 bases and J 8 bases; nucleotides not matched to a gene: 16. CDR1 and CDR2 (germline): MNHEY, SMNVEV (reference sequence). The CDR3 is CASIKKGQEKGYSPLHF. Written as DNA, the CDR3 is TGTGCCAGCATCAAAAAGGGACAGGAGAAAGGGTATTCACCCCTCCACTTT.

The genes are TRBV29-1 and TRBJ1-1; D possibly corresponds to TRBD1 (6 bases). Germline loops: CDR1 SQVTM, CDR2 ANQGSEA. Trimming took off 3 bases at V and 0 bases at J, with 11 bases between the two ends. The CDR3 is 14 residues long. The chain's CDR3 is CSVDGRGVNTEAFF. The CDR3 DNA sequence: TGCAGCGTTGATGGCAGGGGAGTGAACACTGAAGCTTTCTTT.

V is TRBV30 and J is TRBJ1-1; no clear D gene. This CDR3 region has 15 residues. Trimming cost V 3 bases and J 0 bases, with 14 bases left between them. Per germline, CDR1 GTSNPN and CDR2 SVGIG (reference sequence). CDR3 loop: CAWRKRERMNTEAFF. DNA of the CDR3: TGTGCCTGGAGAAAAAGAGAGAGGATGAACACTGAAGCTTTCTTT.

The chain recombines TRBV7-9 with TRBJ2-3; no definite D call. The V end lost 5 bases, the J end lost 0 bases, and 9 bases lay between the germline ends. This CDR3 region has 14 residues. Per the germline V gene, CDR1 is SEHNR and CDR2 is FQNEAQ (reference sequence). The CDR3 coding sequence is TGTGCCAGCAGCCCCTTAAGGAGCACAGATACGCAGTATTTT. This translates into CASSPLRSTDTQYF.

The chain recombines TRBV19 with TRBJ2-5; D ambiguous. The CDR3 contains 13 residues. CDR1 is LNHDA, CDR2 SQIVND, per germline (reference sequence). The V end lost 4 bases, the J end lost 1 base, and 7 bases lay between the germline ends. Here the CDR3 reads CASSSHSQETQYF. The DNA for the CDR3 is TGTGCCAGTAGTAGCCACTCCCAAGAGACCCAGTACTTC.

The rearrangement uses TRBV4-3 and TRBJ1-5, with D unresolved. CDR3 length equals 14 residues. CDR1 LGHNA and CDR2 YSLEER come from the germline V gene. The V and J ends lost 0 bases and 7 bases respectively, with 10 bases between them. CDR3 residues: CASSQDVNAQPQHF. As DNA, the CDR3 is TGCGCCAGCAGCCAAGATGTGAATGCACAGCCCCAGCATTTT.

This CDR3 is CASSLVRQGAGKTQYF. The CDR3 DNA is TGTGCCAGCAGTTTAGTCCGGCAGGGGGCAGGGAAGACCCAGTACTTC. The rearrangement uses TRBV28 and TRBJ2-5; 8 bases line up with TRBD1. Per the germline V gene, CDR1 is MDHEN and CDR2 is SYDVKM. The CDR3 length is 16 residues. V was pared by 2 bases and J by 6 bases, with 11 bases of the junction left unmatched.

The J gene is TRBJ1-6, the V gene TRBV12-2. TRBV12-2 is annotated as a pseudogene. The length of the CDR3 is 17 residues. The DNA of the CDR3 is TGTGCAAGTCGCTCCTGGGAGGAACAGGGTATTAATTCACCCCTCCACTTT. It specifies CASRSWEEQGINSPLHF.

CDR3 bases: TGCGCCAGCAGCCCTCTCACTTCTAGAGGGGGGTTTTCCTACGAGCAGTACTTC. Protein: CASSPLTSRGGFSYEQYF. The J gene is TRBJ2-7, the V gene TRBV4-1; tentatively, D is TRBD1 or TRBD2 (6 bases each). V shed 4 bases and J shed 1 base, with 23 bases lying between them. CDR1 is MGHRA and CDR2 is YSYEKL in the germline V gene. The CDR3 runs 18 residues.

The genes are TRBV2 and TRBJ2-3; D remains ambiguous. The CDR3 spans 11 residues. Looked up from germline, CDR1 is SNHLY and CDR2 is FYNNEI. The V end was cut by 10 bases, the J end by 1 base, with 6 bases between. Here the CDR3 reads CATSRTDTQYF. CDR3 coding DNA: TGTGCCACCTCTCGCACAGATACGCAGTATTTT.

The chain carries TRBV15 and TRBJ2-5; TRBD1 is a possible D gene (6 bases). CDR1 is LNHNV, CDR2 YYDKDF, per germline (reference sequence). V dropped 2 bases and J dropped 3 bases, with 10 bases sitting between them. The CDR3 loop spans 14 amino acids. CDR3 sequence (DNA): TGTGCCACCAGCAGACCGGGACAAGAAGAGACCCAGTACTTC. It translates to CATSRPGQEETQYF.

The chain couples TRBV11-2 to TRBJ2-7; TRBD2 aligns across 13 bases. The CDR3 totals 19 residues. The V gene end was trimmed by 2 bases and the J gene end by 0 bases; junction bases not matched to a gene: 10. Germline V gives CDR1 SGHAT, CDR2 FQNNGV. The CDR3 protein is CASSLTTGTSGVYSYEQYF. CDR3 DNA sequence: TGTGCCAGCAGCTTAACGACCGGGACTAGCGGGGTTTACTCCTACGAGCAGTACTTC.

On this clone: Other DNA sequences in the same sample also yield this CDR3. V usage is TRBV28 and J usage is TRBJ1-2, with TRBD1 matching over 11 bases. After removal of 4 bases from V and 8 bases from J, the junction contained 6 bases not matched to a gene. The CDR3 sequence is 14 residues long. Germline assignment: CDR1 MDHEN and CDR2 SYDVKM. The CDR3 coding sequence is TGTGCCAGCAGTTCGGGACAGGGGGTTTTCGGCTACACCTTC. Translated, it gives CASSSGQGVFGYTF.

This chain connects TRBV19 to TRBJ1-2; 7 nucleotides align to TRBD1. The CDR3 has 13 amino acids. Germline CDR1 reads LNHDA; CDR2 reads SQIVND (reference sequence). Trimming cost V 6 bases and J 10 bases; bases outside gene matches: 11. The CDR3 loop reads CASSTTGTASYTF. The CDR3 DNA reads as TGTGCCAGTAGCACCACCGGGACAGCGTCCTACACCTTC.

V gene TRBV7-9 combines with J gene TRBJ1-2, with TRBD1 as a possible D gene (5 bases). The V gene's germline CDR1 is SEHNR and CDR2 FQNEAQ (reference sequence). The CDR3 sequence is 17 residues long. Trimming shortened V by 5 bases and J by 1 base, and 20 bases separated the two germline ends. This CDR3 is CASSPRGLQPFNYGYTF. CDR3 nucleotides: TGTGCCAGCAGCCCCCGGGGACTTCAGCCTTTTAACTATGGCTACACCTTC.